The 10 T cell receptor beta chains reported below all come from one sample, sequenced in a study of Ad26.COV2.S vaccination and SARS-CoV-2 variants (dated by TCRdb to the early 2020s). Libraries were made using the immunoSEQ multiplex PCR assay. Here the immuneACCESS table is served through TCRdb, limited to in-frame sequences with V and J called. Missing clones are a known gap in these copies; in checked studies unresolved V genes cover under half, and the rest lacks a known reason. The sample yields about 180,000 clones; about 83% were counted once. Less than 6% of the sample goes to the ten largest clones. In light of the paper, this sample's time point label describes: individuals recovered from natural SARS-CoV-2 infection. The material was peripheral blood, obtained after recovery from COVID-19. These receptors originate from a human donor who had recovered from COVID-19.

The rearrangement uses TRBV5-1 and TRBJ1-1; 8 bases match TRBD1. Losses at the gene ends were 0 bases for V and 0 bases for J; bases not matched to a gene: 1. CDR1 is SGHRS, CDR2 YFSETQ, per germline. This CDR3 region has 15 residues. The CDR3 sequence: CASSLETGVNTEAFF. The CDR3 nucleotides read TGCGCCAGCAGCTTGGAGACAGGGGTGAACACTGAAGCTTTCTTT.

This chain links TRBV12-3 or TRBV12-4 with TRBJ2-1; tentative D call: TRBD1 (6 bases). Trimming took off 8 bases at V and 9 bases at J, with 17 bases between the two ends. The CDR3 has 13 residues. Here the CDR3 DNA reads TGTGCCAGCGCTCCGCTCCAGGGGTCTGAGCAGTTCTTC. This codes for CASAPLQGSEQFF.

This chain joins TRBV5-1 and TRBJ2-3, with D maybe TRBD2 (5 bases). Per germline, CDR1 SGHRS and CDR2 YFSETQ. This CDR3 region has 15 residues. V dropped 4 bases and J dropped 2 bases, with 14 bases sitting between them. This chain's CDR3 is CASSSGLTPTDTQYF. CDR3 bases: TGCGCCAGCAGCAGCGGACTCACCCCCACAGATACGCAGTATTTT.

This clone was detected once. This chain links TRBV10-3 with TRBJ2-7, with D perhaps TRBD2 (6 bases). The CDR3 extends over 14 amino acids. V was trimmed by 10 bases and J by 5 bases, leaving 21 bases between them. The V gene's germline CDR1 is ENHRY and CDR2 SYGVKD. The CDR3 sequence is CATHPGRGDNEQYF. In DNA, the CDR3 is TGTGCCACTCATCCGGGACGCGGGGATAACGAGCAGTACTTC.

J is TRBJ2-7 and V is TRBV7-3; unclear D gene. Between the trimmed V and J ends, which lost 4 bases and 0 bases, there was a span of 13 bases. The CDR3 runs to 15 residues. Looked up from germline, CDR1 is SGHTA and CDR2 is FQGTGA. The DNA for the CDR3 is TGTGCCAGCAGCTCATGGATTTTGGGCTCCTACGAGCAGTACTTC. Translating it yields CASSSWILGSYEQYF.

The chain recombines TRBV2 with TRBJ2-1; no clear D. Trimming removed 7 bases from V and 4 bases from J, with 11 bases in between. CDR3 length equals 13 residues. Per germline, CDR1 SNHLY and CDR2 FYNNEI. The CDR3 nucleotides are TGTGCCAGCACCCAGGAAGTATACAATGAGCAGTTCTTC. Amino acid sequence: CASTQEVYNEQFF. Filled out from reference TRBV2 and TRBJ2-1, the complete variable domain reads EPEVTQTPSHQVTQMGQEVILRCVPISNHLYFYWYRQILGQKVEFLVSFYNNEISEKSEIFDDQFSVERPDGSNFTLKIRSTKLEDSAMYFCASTQEVYNEQFFGPGTRLTVL.

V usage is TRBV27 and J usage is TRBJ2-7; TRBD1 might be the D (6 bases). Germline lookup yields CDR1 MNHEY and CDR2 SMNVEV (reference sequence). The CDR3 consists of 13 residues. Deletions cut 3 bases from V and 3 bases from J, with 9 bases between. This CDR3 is CASSFYRDYEQYF. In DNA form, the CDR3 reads TGTGCCAGCAGTTTCTACAGGGACTACGAGCAGTACTTC.

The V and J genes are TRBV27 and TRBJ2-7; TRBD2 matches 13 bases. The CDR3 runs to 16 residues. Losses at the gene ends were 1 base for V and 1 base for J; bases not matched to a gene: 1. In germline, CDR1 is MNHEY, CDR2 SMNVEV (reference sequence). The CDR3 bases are TGTGCCAGCAGTTTATTGACTAGCGGGAGGTCCTACGAGCAGTACTTC. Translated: CASSLLTSGRSYEQYF.

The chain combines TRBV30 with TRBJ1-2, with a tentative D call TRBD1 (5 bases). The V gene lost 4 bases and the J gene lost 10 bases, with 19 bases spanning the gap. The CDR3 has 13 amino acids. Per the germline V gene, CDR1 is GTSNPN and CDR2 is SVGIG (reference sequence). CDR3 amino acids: CAWINRLGWSYTF. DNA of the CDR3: TGTGCCTGGATAAACAGGCTCGGTTGGTCCTACACCTTC. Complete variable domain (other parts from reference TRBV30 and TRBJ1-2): SQTIHQWPATLVQPVGSPLSLECTVEGTSNPNLYWYRQAAGRGLQLLFYSVGIGQISSEVPQNLSASRPQDRQFILSSKKLLLSDSGFYLCAWINRLGWSYTFGSGTRLTVV.

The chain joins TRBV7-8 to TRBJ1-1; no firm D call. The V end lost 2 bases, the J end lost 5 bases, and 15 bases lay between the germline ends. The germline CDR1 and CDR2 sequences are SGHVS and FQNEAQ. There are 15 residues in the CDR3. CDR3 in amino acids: CASSLYGDPRTEAFF. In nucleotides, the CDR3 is TGTGCCAGCAGCTTATATGGGGATCCAAGGACTGAAGCTTTCTTT.